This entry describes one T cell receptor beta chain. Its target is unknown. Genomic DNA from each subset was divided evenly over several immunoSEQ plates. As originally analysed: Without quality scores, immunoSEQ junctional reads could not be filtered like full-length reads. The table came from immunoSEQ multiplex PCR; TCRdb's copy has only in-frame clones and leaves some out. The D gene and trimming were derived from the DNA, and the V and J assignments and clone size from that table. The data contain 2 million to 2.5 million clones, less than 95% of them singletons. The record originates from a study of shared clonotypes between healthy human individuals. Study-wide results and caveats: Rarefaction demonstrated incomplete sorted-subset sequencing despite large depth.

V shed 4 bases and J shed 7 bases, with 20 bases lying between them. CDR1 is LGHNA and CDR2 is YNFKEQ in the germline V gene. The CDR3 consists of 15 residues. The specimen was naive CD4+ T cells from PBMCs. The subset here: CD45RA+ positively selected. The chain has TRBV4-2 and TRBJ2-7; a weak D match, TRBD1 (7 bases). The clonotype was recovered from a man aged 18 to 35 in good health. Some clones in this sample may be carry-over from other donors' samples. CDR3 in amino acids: CASSPRSPRGEEQYF. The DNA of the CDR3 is TGTGCCAGCAGCCCCCGGAGCCCCAGGGGGGAGGAGCAGTACTTC.